One and the same sample provided the 8 T cell receptor beta chains below, sequenced in a study of blood T cell repertoires in COVID-19. Using immunoSEQ multiplex PCR, the repertoire was profiled, and TCRdb retains in-frame clones only, with some absent. The sample lists roughly 55,000 clones, around 87% seen once, with around 6.9% in the top ten. Sequences were obtained from peripheral blood. Every receptor here comes from a man in his sixties with active or convalescent COVID-19.

This clone was detected only a few times. The chain employs TRBV4-1 and TRBJ2-3, with a tentative D call TRBD2 (6 bases). The germline V and J ends were trimmed by 3 bases and 6 bases, with 22 bases remaining between them. CDR3 length equals 17 residues. Germline values: CDR1 MGHRA, CDR2 YSYEKL. In nucleotides, the CDR3 is TGCGCCAGCAGCCAGCGCCCGGGAGCGGAGCCCCCCGATACGCAGTATTTT. Translating it yields CASSQRPGAEPPDTQYF.

This clone occurred a few times. This chain connects TRBV5-4 to TRBJ2-7, with D maybe TRBD1 (5 bases). The germline CDR1 and CDR2 sequences are SGHNT and YYREEE (reference sequence). This CDR3 comprises 13 residues. Trimming pared 2 bases from V and 3 bases from J, leaving 9 bases between. The CDR3 spells CASSFGQDYEQYF. CDR3 bases: TGTGCCAGCAGCTTTGGACAAGACTACGAGCAGTACTTC.

The chain has TRBV6-6 and TRBJ2-5; unclear D gene. This CDR3 is 12 amino acids long. V lost 0 bases and J lost 6, with 5 bases in between. Germline V CDR1 and CDR2: MNHNY, SVGAGI (reference sequence). DNA for the CDR3: TGTGCCAGCAGTTACTCGAGTCAGACCCAGTACTTC. Residues: CASSYSSQTQYF.

This clone has only a few counts. The chain is built from TRBV29-1 and TRBJ1-2, with unresolved D. This CDR3 has 11 residues. Germline assignment: CDR1 SQVTM and CDR2 ANQGSEA. Trimming removed 5 bases at V and 8 bases at J, with 12 bases between. This CDR3 is CSVPVINGYTF. The CDR3 coding sequence is TGCAGCGTTCCGGTTATAAACGGCTACACCTTC.

This chain links TRBV27 with TRBJ1-1, with a weak D call TRBD1 (6 bases). This CDR3 is 17 amino acids long. CDR1 and CDR2 from the germline V gene are MNHEY and SMNVEV (reference sequence). The ends were cut back, 4 bases at V and 0 bases at J, with 18 bases in the middle. CDR3 coding DNA: TGTGCCAGCAGTTCACTCCCCAAGGGGGAATTGAACACTGAAGCTTTCTTT. This translates into CASSSLPKGELNTEAFF.

The rearrangement links TRBV19 to TRBJ2-3; 10 bases map to TRBD2. Germline lookup yields CDR1 LNHDA and CDR2 SQIVND (reference sequence). Unmatched junction bases numbered 4, after V lost 5 bases and J lost 2 bases. This CDR3 is built from 15 residues. The CDR3 DNA is TGTGCCAGTAGTTGGCTAGCGGGGGCCACAGATACGCAGTATTTT. It codes for CASSWLAGATDTQYF.

The chain uses TRBV5-1 and TRBJ1-5; D ambiguous. The CDR3 covers 15 residues. Germline V gene data show CDR1 as SGHRS and CDR2 as YFSETQ. The germline V and J ends were trimmed by 0 bases and 7 bases, with 14 bases remaining between them. As DNA, the CDR3 is TGCGCCAGCAGCTTGGCAGCGTCGCAGAGACAGCCCCAGCATTTT. Protein: CASSLAASQRQPQHF.

The rearrangement uses TRBV19 and TRBJ1-2; tentatively, D is TRBD1 (5 bases). Trimming took 7 bases from V and 2 from J, leaving 14 bases between them. The CDR3 covers 14 residues. Germline CDR1 and CDR2: LNHDA and SQIVND (reference sequence). The chain's CDR3 is CASTRVSPNYGYTF. CDR3 in DNA: TGTGCCAGTACCAGGGTCTCGCCGAACTATGGCTACACCTTC. Full variable domain (outside the CDR3, taken from reference TRBV19 and TRBJ1-2): DGGITQSPKYLFRKEGQNVTLSCEQNLNHDAMYWYRQDPGQGLRLIYYSQIVNDFQKGDIAEGYSVSREKKESFPLTVTSAQKNPTAFYLCASTRVSPNYGYTFGSGTRLTVV.